Below, one T cell receptor (beta chain) is given with its context. These data belong to a study of post-analysis software for immune sequencing data. Across the study: Relapsing-remitting, secondary progressive and progressive-relapsing forms made up the multiple sclerosis disease courses.

cDNA libraries of TCR beta carried unique molecular identifiers. T cells, about 0.9 to 11 million of them, yielded approximately 500,000 cDNA molecules. Each CDR3 protein is one row after TCRdb ran MiXCR on the PCR reads. The table lists about 820,000 distinct CDR3 sequences, approximately 53% of them singletons. This receptor was identified in a girl aged 5 to 17 with multiple sclerosis. Sequenced: blood.

This CDR3 reads CSVAGALRRGEQYF. The CDR3 nucleotides are TGCAGCGTGGCCGGGGCCCTCAGACGGGGCGAGCAGTACTTC. This chain connects TRBV29-1 to TRBJ2-7; D possibly uses TRBD1 or TRBD2 (5 bases each). The V gene lost 6 bases and the J gene lost 6 bases, with 21 bases spanning the gap. The CDR3 runs 14 residues. The V gene's germline CDR1 is SQVTM and CDR2 ANQGSEA.